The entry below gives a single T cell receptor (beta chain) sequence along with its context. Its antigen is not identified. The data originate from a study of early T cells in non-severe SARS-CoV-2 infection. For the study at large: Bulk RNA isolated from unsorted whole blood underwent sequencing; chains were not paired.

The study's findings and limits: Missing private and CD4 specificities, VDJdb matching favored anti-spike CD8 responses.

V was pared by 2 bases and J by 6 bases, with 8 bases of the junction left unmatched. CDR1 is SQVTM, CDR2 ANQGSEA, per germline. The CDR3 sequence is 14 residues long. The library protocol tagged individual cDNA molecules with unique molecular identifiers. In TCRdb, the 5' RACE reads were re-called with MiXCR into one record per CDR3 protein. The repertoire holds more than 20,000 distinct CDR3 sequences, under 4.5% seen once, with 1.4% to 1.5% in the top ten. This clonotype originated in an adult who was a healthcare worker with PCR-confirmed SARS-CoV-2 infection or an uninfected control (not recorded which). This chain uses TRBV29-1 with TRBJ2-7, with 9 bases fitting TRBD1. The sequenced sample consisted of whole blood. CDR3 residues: CSVEMGQGSVEQYF. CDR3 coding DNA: TGCAGCGTTGAAATGGGACAGGGATCGGTCGAGCAGTACTTC.